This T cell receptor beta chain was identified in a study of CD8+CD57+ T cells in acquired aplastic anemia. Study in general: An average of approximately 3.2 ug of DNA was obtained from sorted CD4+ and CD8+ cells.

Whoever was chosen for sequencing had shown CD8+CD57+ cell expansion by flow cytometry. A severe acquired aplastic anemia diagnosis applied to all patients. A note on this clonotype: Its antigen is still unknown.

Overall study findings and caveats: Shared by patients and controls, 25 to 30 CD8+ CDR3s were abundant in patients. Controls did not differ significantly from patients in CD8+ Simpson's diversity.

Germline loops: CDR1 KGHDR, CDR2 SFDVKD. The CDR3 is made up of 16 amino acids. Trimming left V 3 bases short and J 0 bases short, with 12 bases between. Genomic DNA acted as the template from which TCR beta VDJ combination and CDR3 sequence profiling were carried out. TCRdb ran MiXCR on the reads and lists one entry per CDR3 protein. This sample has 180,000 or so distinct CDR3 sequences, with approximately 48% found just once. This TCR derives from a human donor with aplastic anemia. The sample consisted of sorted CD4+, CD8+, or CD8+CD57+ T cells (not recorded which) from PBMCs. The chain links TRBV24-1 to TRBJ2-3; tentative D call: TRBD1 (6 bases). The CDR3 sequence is CATSDPRTASTDTQYF. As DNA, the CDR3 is TGTGCCACCAGTGATCCAAGGACAGCGAGCACAGATACGCAGTATTTT.